This T cell receptor beta chain was captured in a study of T cell responses to AZD1222 COVID-19 vaccine. Study findings and constraints: There were repertoire samples only from the period after the peak T cell response.

TCRdb's copy holds only in-frame clones and misses some; the assay was immunoSEQ multiplex PCR. The data show about 180,000 clones, about 90% seen once. The trim removed 6 bases at V and 5 bases at J, leaving 6 bases unmatched. The germline V gene has CDR1 KGHSH and CDR2 LQKENI. The CDR3 extends over 15 amino acids. A remark on this clone: Its antigen is still unknown.

The clonotype comes from an adult in good health. The V call is TRBV18, the J call TRBJ2-5; 13 nucleotides match TRBD2. This material consisted of peripheral blood, taken on day 0 of AZD1222 vaccination. The CDR3 loop reads CASSSTSGGSETQYF. The DNA of the CDR3 is TGTGCCAGCTCTTCGACTAGCGGGGGGTCGGAGACCCAGTACTTC.